These T cell receptor beta chains were read from a single sample in a study of human T cells and chemical hapten exposure. TCRdb re-called the RACE reads with MiXCR, one entry per CDR3 protein. The sample includes tens of thousands of distinct CDR3 sequences, roughly 11% of them seen just once. The sample here was whole blood, taken in connection with sensitization to the hapten diphenylcyclopropenone (DPC). These receptors were taken from a man in his forties with alopecia areata. Some clones in this sample may be carry-over from other donors' samples. The conserved cysteine and the conserved F or W are not part of the CDR3 here.

TRBV6-2/TRBV6-3	TRBJ2-7	ASSSGQGASYEQY
TRBV20-1	TRBJ1-2	SGRTDHGYT
TRBV5-5	TRBJ1-4	ASSGATNEKLF
TRBV6-5	TRBJ1-1	ASSRSQTEAF
TRBV28	TRBJ1-2	ASSLAPGRYGYT
TRBV6-5	TRBJ2-3	ASSYSVRRTQY
TRBV14	TRBJ2-5	ASSPGGSQTQY
TRBV19	TRBJ2-2	ASSIVAAGIRGTGELF
TRBV9	TRBJ1-4	ASSVGDFNEKLF
TRBV6-5	TRBJ1-3	ASSLISRGSGNTIY
TRBV7-3	TRBJ2-3	ASSARTSGSRVWASTDTQY
TRBV28	TRBJ2-1	ASLVAGGPGNEQF
TRBV30	TRBJ1-2	AWSISGKDRYT
TRBV10-3	TRBJ2-1	AISESPGGPNEQF
TRBV6-2/TRBV6-3	TRBJ1-4	ASSYIRGEKLF
TRBV5-5	TRBJ1-3	ASSLSGARSGNTIY
TRBV7-2	TRBJ2-2	ASSWGQGNTGELF
TRBV6-6	TRBJ2-3	ASSYVGQAPDTQY
TRBV28	TRBJ2-5	ASSPGSGRWDRETQY
TRBV29-1	TRBJ1-1	SVRTAYTEAF
TRBV14	TRBJ2-1	ASSTGTQSYNEQF
TRBV20-1	TRBJ2-3	SAARRWGLDTDTQY